Listed here are 27 T cell receptor beta chains from one sample, sequenced in a study of CD8 T cells in Susac syndrome. RNA totalling roughly 0.45 to 1 ug underwent reverse transcription with random hexamers. TCRdb re-called the immunoSEQ multiplex PCR reads through MiXCR, storing one row per CDR3 protein. Seen here are some 130,000 distinct CDR3 sequences, around 86% observed once, and the top ten hold approximately 0.51%. Sequencing was performed on CD8+ T cells from PBMCs. Receptors were obtained from a human donor with multiple sclerosis.

This chain uses TRBV20-1 with TRBJ1-3, with D possibly matching TRBD1 (6 bases). With 0 bases removed from V and 0 bases from J, the gap between germline ends came to 18 bases. CDR1 and CDR2 from the germline V gene are DFQATT and SNEGSKA (reference sequence). CDR3 length: 18 amino acids. This chain's CDR3 is CSARDLGGPSISGNTIYF. The CDR3 bases are TGCAGTGCTAGAGATCTTGGGGGGCCTTCAATCTCTGGAAACACCATATATTTT.

V is TRBV30 and J is TRBJ2-2; the D gene is possibly TRBD2 (7 bases). CDR1 is GTSNPN, CDR2 SVGIG, per germline (reference sequence). The ends were cut back, 4 bases at V and 0 bases at J, with 12 bases in the middle. This CDR3 has 15 residues. The CDR3 sequence is CAWNQGRANTGELFF. In DNA, the CDR3 is TGTGCCTGGAATCAGGGGAGGGCGAACACCGGGGAGCTGTTTTTT.

This chain links TRBV21-1 with TRBJ1-4; the table's D call of TRBD1 was not tested on the DNA. TRBV21-1 corresponds to a pseudogene. This CDR3 has 16 residues. Here the CDR3 DNA reads TGTGCCAGCAGCAATCTCAGGGACAGGGGGTGGGAAAAACTGTTTTTT. Protein product: CASSNLRDRGWEKLFF.

This chain joins TRBV5-5 and TRBJ2-1, with D perhaps matching TRBD1 (5 bases). This CDR3 comprises 13 residues. CDR1 is SGHKS, CDR2 YYEKEE, per germline (reference sequence). V dropped 4 bases and J dropped 3 bases, with 8 bases sitting between them. The DNA of the CDR3 is TGTGCCAGCAGCGGGGCTGTCTACAATGAGCAGTTCTTC. This codes for CASSGAVYNEQFF.

The rearrangement uses TRBV27 and TRBJ1-3, with D tentatively TRBD1 (6 bases). Trimming left V 4 bases short and J 0 bases short, with 16 bases between. The CDR3 is made up of 17 amino acids. CDR1 MNHEY and CDR2 SMNVEV come from the germline V gene (reference sequence). DNA for the CDR3: TGTGCCAGCAGTTATCGTCCCGGGACAAACTCTGGAAACACCATATATTTT. Its protein is CASSYRPGTNSGNTIYF.

The chain recombines TRBV5-6 with TRBJ1-5; 9 nucleotides line up with TRBD1. The CDR3 is 16 residues long. Per germline, CDR1 SGHDT and CDR2 YYEEEE. V lost 3 bases and J lost 7; bases outside the gene matches: 11. CDR3 region: CASSSRDRDSGQPQHF. The DNA of the CDR3 is TGTGCCAGCAGCTCGCGGGACAGGGATTCAGGGCAGCCCCAGCATTTT.

The rearrangement links TRBV20-1 to TRBJ1-1; 9 bases line up with TRBD1. CDR1 and CDR2 from the germline V gene are DFQATT and SNEGSKA (reference sequence). V lost 0 bases and J lost 5; bases outside the gene matches: 4. This CDR3 is 14 amino acids long. CDR3 nucleotides: TGCAGTGCTAGAGATGGGACAGGGCGGACTGAAGCTTTCTTT. Translation gives CSARDGTGRTEAFF.

The rearrangement joins TRBV6-5 to TRBJ2-1, with 10 bases aligning to TRBD2. Trimming at V came to 2 bases and at J to 0 bases, leaving 4 bases not matched to a gene. Germline-derived CDR1 and CDR2 are MNHEY and SVGAGI. CDR3 size: 17 residues. DNA for the CDR3: TGTGCCAGCAGTTACGGACTAGCGGAACCCTCCTACAATGAGCAGTTCTTC. This gives the protein CASSYGLAEPSYNEQFF.

V and J are TRBV4-1 and TRBJ1-5; D is unclear. Germline CDR1 is MGHRA and CDR2 is YSYEKL. Trimming pared 1 base from V and 5 bases from J, leaving 9 bases between. The CDR3 length is 14 residues. CDR3 DNA sequence: TGCGCCAGCAGCCAAGTACGGGAAGATCAGCCCCAGCATTTT. It yields the protein CASSQVREDQPQHF.

The chain couples TRBV12-3 or TRBV12-4 to TRBJ2-1; D might be TRBD1 (6 bases). The CDR3 is made up of 15 amino acids. Between the trimmed V and J ends, which lost 4 bases and 3 bases, there was a span of 13 bases. CDR3 amino acids: CASSSGTGIYNEQFF. In DNA, the CDR3 is TGTGCCAGCAGTTCCGGAACAGGGATCTACAATGAGCAGTTCTTC.

Of note for this clonotype: The junction shows a germline mismatch at one end, possibly a read error. The chain carries TRBV28 and TRBJ2-2, with D uncertain. Looked up from germline, CDR1 is MDHEN and CDR2 is SYDVKM. This CDR3 is built from 12 residues. CDR3: CASSWNPGELFF. The DNA for the CDR3 is TGTGCCAGCAGTTGGAACCCCGGGGAGCTGTTTTTT.

V is TRBV12-3 or TRBV12-4 and J is TRBJ2-1; D gene ambiguous. The V end was cut by 3 bases, the J end by 1 base, with 4 bases between. The CDR3 extends over 13 amino acids. The CDR3 spells CASSFRSYNEQFF. In nucleotides, the CDR3 is TGTGCCAGCAGTTTTCGGTCCTACAATGAGCAGTTCTTC.

The chain joins TRBV28 to TRBJ1-3, with 9 bases matching TRBD1. This CDR3 has 16 residues. The J segment lost 2 bases and the V segment lost 6 bases, leaving 8 bases of the junction unmatched. Germline CDR1 is MDHEN and CDR2 is SYDVKM. CDR3 nucleotides: TGTGCCAGCAGGGGGGACAGGGAAGTTGCTGGAAACACCATATATTTT. Amino acids: CASRGDREVAGNTIYF.

This clonotype was observed a handful of times. The chain has TRBV5-5 and TRBJ1-1; D remains ambiguous. Germline V gene data show CDR1 as SGHKS and CDR2 as YYEKEE (reference sequence). This CDR3 is built from 12 residues. Between the trimmed V and J ends, which lost 5 bases and 2 bases, there was a span of 7 bases. CDR3: CASSSHNTEAFF. Written as DNA, the CDR3 is TGTGCCAGCAGTTCGCACAACACTGAAGCTTTCTTT. Based on the CDR3 plus reference TRBV5-5 and TRBJ1-1, the full variable domain is DAGVTQSPTHLIKTRGQQVTLRCSPISGHKSVSWYQQVLGQGPQFIFQYYEKEERGRGNFPDRFSARQFPNYSSELNVNALLLGDSALYLCASSSHNTEAFFGQGTRLTVV.

V is TRBV29-1 and J is TRBJ2-1; perhaps D is TRBD1 or TRBD2 (5 bases each). V shed 3 bases and J shed 7 bases, with 16 bases lying between them. This CDR3 is 14 amino acids long. Germline V gene sequence: CDR1 SQVTM, CDR2 ANQGSEA. As DNA, the CDR3 is TGCAGCGTTGAGGACAAAGGGGAGTGGAATGAGCAGTTCTTC. Its protein product is CSVEDKGEWNEQFF.

In its sample, this clonotype was seen a few times. This chain connects TRBV6-6 to TRBJ1-1; 8 bases are shared with TRBD1. From germline, CDR1 is MNHNY and CDR2 SVGAGI (reference sequence). Trimming at V came to 2 bases and at J to 3 bases, leaving 5 bases not matched to a gene. This CDR3 comprises 15 residues. The CDR3 DNA follows: TGTGCCAGCAGTTACAGGACAGGGCTGTACACTGAAGCTTTCTTT. Its protein is CASSYRTGLYTEAFF.

V usage is TRBV12-3 or TRBV12-4 and J usage is TRBJ1-5; 9 bases align to TRBD1. Trimming at V came to 1 base and at J to 4 bases, leaving 8 bases not matched to a gene. The CDR3 extends over 17 amino acids. The CDR3 here is CASSLVGDRETNQPQHF. CDR3 in DNA: TGTGCCAGCAGTTTAGTCGGGGACAGGGAAACAAATCAGCCCCAGCATTTT.

This clonotype appeared once. V is TRBV16 and J is TRBJ2-1, with 7 bases that match TRBD1. CDR3 length: 14 amino acids. V was pared by 4 bases and J by 9 bases, with 9 bases of the junction left unmatched. Per germline, CDR1 KGHSY and CDR2 FQNENV. For the CDR3, the DNA is TGTGCCAGCAGCCCCCCGGCAGGGGGTAGTGAGCAGTTCTTC. It encodes CASSPPAGGSEQFF.

This clonotype turned up a few times. The chain uses TRBV19 and TRBJ1-3; D unresolved. The V end lost 4 bases, the J end lost 0 bases, and 10 bases lay between the germline ends. The germline CDR1 and CDR2 sequences are LNHDA and SQIVND (reference sequence). The CDR3 is 15 amino acids. CDR3 sequence reads: CASSRRGISGNTIYF. The CDR3 DNA sequence: TGTGCCAGTAGTAGACGTGGTATCTCTGGAAACACCATATATTTT. Drawing the rest from reference TRBV19 and TRBJ1-3, the complete variable domain is DGGITQSPKYLFRKEGQNVTLSCEQNLNHDAMYWYRQDPGQGLRLIYYSQIVNDFQKGDIAEGYSVSREKKESFPLTVTSAQKNPTAFYLCASSRRGISGNTIYFGEGSWLTVV.

V usage is TRBV6-4 and J usage is TRBJ2-1, with D perhaps TRBD1 (5 bases). The CDR3 is 13 amino acids. The germline V gene encodes CDR1 MRHNA and CDR2 SNTAGT. Deletions cut 3 bases from V and 12 bases from J, with 15 bases between. The CDR3 region has the DNA TGTGCCAGCAGTGAGAAGGGGCCCAGAGGGCAGTTCTTC. Translation: CASSEKGPRGQFF.

This chain uses TRBV4-2 with TRBJ1-5, with 7 nucleotides matching TRBD1. CDR3 size: 17 residues. Unmatched junction bases numbered 7, after V lost 0 bases and J lost 2 bases. The germline V gene encodes CDR1 LGHNA and CDR2 YNFKEQ. The CDR3 loop reads CASSQDGGGFGNQPQHF. The CDR3 bases are TGTGCCAGCAGCCAAGATGGAGGGGGCTTTGGCAATCAGCCCCAGCATTTT.

The chain links TRBV6-2 or TRBV6-3 to TRBJ2-7; unclear D gene. V lost 1 base, J lost 0 bases, and 10 bases lay in between. The CDR3 is made up of 15 amino acids. Germline lookup yields CDR1 MNHEY and CDR2 SVGEGT. CDR3 region: CASSYFWGSSYEQYF. CDR3 coding DNA: TGTGCCAGCAGTTACTTCTGGGGTAGCTCCTACGAGCAGTACTTC.

This rearrangement joins TRBV2 to TRBJ1-4; D not resolved. Germline V CDR1 and CDR2: SNHLY, FYNNEI. The CDR3 contains 15 residues. V gave up 10 bases and J gave up 6 bases, with 21 bases separating them. CDR3 loop: CAIHSHRVADEKLFF. CDR3 nucleotide sequence: TGTGCCATTCATTCACACCGAGTGGCGGATGAAAAACTGTTTTTT.

The chain uses TRBV10-3 and TRBJ2-5, with 12 nucleotides matching TRBD1. CDR1 ENHRY and CDR2 SYGVKD come from the germline V gene. The junction had 12 bases not matched to a gene; V was cut back by 11 bases and J by 5 bases. CDR3 length equals 15 residues. In nucleotides, the CDR3 is TGTGCCGTCAAATCCGGGACAGGGGGCAAGGAGACCCAGTACTTC. As protein: CAVKSGTGGKETQYF.

V is TRBV7-8 and J is TRBJ2-5, with TRBD2 matching 12 bases. This CDR3 is 18 amino acids long. V was pared by 5 bases and J by 4 bases, with 14 bases of the junction left unmatched. Germline CDR1 SGHVS, CDR2 FQNEAQ. CDR3 residues: CASSPRLAGVGQGETQYF. The CDR3 nucleotides are TGTGCCAGCAGCCCCCGACTAGCGGGAGTGGGGCAGGGAGAGACCCAGTACTTC.

V is TRBV19 and J is TRBJ2-7; the D is unclear. CDR3 length: 17 residues. V lost 3 bases and J lost 1, with 19 bases in between. The germline V gene has CDR1 LNHDA and CDR2 SQIVND (reference sequence). The CDR3 sequence: CASSISISAFMSYEQYV. The CDR3 DNA is TGTGCCAGTAGTATTAGTATCAGCGCCTTCATGTCCTACGAGCAGTACGTC.

The J gene is TRBJ1-6, the V gene TRBV6-2 or TRBV6-3; TRBD1 agrees at 9 bases. Germline assignment: CDR1 MNHEY and CDR2 SVGEGT. The trim removed 6 bases at V and 7 bases at J, leaving 34 bases unmatched. The CDR3 has 24 amino acids. CDR3 protein: CASRREPGQGKLAIPEDLNSPLHF. As DNA, the CDR3 is TGTGCCAGCAGGCGCGAGCCGGGACAGGGAAAGTTAGCGATTCCTGAAGACCTGAATTCACCCCTCCACTTT.